Sequencing of this T cell receptor (beta chain) was carried out in a study of post-analysis software for immune sequencing data. General study points: When the samples were clustered directly with F measure, those that had been prepared in the same batch showed strong co-clustering. In patients, TRBV5-6, TRBV5-1 and TRBV20-1 belonged to four or five TRBV segments found more frequently than in controls. A significant reduction in normalized Chao1 diversity was observed in multiple sclerosis patients versus controls.

V lost 3 bases and J lost 0; bases outside the gene matches: 1. Germline V gives CDR1 SQVTM, CDR2 ANQGSEA. The CDR3 has 14 residues. The TCR beta cDNA libraries carried unique molecular identifiers. Researchers reported roughly 0.5 million cDNA molecules coming from about 1 to 10 million T cells. One entry per CDR3 protein results from TCRdb running MiXCR on the PCR reads. Among around 700,000 distinct CDR3 sequences, about 60% were seen once, and the ten largest hold around 11%. As regards this clonotype: Its antigen is currently unknown.

The rearrangement uses TRBV29-1 and TRBJ2-3; 9 nucleotides line up with TRBD1. This TCR was sampled from a girl under 10 years old with multiple sclerosis. Material for sequencing was blood. CDR3 sequence reads: CSVEGTGSTDTQYF. The CDR3 nucleotides read TGCAGCGTTGAGGGGACAGGGAGCACAGATACGCAGTATTTT.